This passage covers 25 T cell receptor beta chains from one sample sequenced in a study of T cells in Graves' hyperthyroidism and ophthalmopathy. RNA transcripts provided the source from which TCR beta CDR3 regions were amplified. The HTBI primer set drove a first-round RT-PCR of the TCR CDR3. TCRdb processed the multiplex PCR reads anew with MiXCR; each CDR3 protein has one entry. This table holds more than 150,000 distinct CDR3 sequences, 15% to 20% found once. Material for sequencing was blood. These receptors were obtained from a woman aged 45-65 years with Graves' hyperthyroidism.

The table lists this clonotype with many counts. The chain employs TRBV2 and TRBJ2-7, with D maybe TRBD2 (6 bases). Germline V lookup: CDR1 SNHLY, CDR2 FYNNEI. This CDR3 has 15 amino acids. Trimming cost V 4 bases and J 2 bases, with 15 bases left between them. The CDR3 reads CASSVGGPQTYEQYF. The CDR3 coding sequence is TGTGCCAGCAGTGTGGGAGGTCCCCAAACCTACGAGCAGTACTTC.

The table lists this clonotype with a few counts. The V gene is TRBV4-1, the J gene TRBJ2-1; D is undetermined. This CDR3 is 15 amino acids long. Germline loops: CDR1 MGHRA, CDR2 YSYEKL. V gave up 1 base and J gave up 3 bases, with 10 bases separating them. The CDR3 DNA is TGCGCCAGCAGCCAAGGGACGGCGTTCTACAATGAGCAGTTCTTC. Amino acid sequence: CASSQGTAFYNEQFF.

The table lists this clonotype with many counts. V and J are TRBV7-8 and TRBJ2-7, with D perhaps matching TRBD1 or TRBD2 (6 bases each). Trimming took off 4 bases at V and 5 bases at J, with 15 bases between the two ends. Germline CDR1 SGHVS, CDR2 FQNEAQ. This CDR3 is built from 14 residues. DNA of the CDR3: TGTGCCAGCAGCTGGGGGCCGCGCGGGGACGAGCAGTACTTC. It specifies CASSWGPRGDEQYF.

This clonotype has a count of ten or more. The chain uses TRBV12-3 or TRBV12-4 and TRBJ2-5, with D uncertain. The CDR3 length is 12 residues. V gave up 6 bases and J gave up 1 base, with 6 bases separating them. CDR3 DNA: TGTGCCAGCAGGGGCAGCCAAGAGACCCAGTACTTC. Protein: CASRGSQETQYF.

This clonotype was detected ten times or more. This rearrangement joins TRBV12-3 or TRBV12-4 to TRBJ1-3; tentative D call: TRBD1 (6 bases). This CDR3 contains 14 residues. The V and J ends lost 6 bases and 3 bases respectively, with 12 bases between them. The CDR3 reads CASRNTGSGNTIYF. The DNA of the CDR3 is TGTGCCAGCAGGAATACAGGGAGTGGAAACACCATATATTTT.

In its sample, this clonotype was seen many times. The V gene is TRBV19, the J gene TRBJ2-3, with a tentative D call TRBD1 (6 bases). CDR3 length: 14 residues. Germline CDR1 is LNHDA and CDR2 is SQIVND (reference sequence). V was shortened by 6 bases and J by 0 bases, with 10 bases between the two germline ends. The CDR3 loop is CASRWDKSTDTQYF. The CDR3 DNA follows: TGTGCCAGTAGGTGGGACAAAAGCACAGATACGCAGTATTTT.

This clonotype was observed a handful of times. The genes are TRBV20-1 and TRBJ2-5; 11 bases line up with TRBD2. The trim removed 6 bases at V and 7 bases at J, leaving 22 bases unmatched. The CDR3 is made up of 18 amino acids. The germline V gene encodes CDR1 DFQATT and CDR2 SNEGSKA (reference sequence). The CDR3 is CSALLAARLTSGAGTQYF. CDR3 nucleotide sequence: TGCAGTGCCCTCCTCGCCGCCCGTCTGACTAGCGGGGCTGGGACCCAGTACTTC.

In DNA form, the CDR3 reads TGTGCCAGCAGCTTAGTGGGGAGCTCTGGAAACACCATATATTTT. Its protein product is CASSLVGSSGNTIYF. The chain carries TRBV7-9 and TRBJ1-3; D is undetermined. Germline values: CDR1 SEHNR, CDR2 FQNEAQ (reference sequence). V dropped 1 base and J dropped 0 bases, with 7 bases sitting between them. The CDR3 is 15 residues long. Together with reference TRBV7-9 and TRBJ1-3, the CDR3 gives the full variable domain: DTGVSQNPRHKITKRGQNVTFRCDPISEHNRLYWYRQTLGQGPEFLTYFQNEAQLEKSRLLSDRFSAERPKGSFSTLEIQRTEQGDSAMYLCASSLVGSSGNTIYFGEGSWLTVV.

This clonotype was recorded at least ten times. The V gene is TRBV6-1, the J gene TRBJ1-5, with TRBD1 matching over 9 bases. The trim removed 5 bases at V and 3 bases at J, leaving 5 bases unmatched. Looked up from germline, CDR1 is MNHNS and CDR2 is SASEGT. The CDR3 runs to 15 residues. DNA for the CDR3: TGTGCCAGCAGTTTGAGGACAGGGGACAATCAGCCCCAGCATTTT. Its protein is CASSLRTGDNQPQHF.

Many counts were recorded for this clonotype. This chain connects TRBV11-2 to TRBJ2-3; maybe TRBD1 (5 bases). Germline V gene lookup returns CDR1 SGHAT and CDR2 FQNNGV. The length of the CDR3 is 13 residues. Trimming removed 5 bases at V and 5 bases at J, with 11 bases between. The CDR3 DNA is TGTGCCAGCAGCGACCAGGGTAAAGATACGCAGTATTTT. Translating gives CASSDQGKDTQYF.

This sequence joins TRBV11-2 and TRBJ2-3; D perhaps matches TRBD2 (7 bases). V was shortened by 4 bases and J by 5 bases, with 16 bases between the two germline ends. In germline, CDR1 is SGHAT, CDR2 FQNNGV. The CDR3 loop spans 15 amino acids. CDR3 sequence reads: CASSSWRGRGDTQYF. In DNA form, the CDR3 reads TGTGCCAGCAGCTCGTGGCGGGGGCGGGGAGATACGCAGTATTTT.

This clonotype came up many times. The rearrangement uses TRBV20-1 and TRBJ1-6, with TRBD1 matching over 9 bases. J lost 7 bases, V lost 6 bases, and 7 bases had no gene match. Germline V lookup: CDR1 DFQATT, CDR2 SNEGSKA (reference sequence). CDR3 length: 14 amino acids. CDR3 DNA sequence: TGCAGTGCGAGACCCGGGACAGGGAATTCACCCCTCCACTTT. It translates to CSARPGTGNSPLHF.

As concerns this clonotype: A clone one base away is much larger, so this may be a read error. V and J are TRBV29-1 and TRBJ1-1; 7 positions match TRBD1. CDR1 is SQVTM and CDR2 is ANQGSEA in the germline V gene. The CDR3 is 13 residues long. CDR3 sequence reads: CSVLRQGGTEALF. CDR3 bases: TGCAGCGTACTAAGACAGGGAGGCACTGAAGCTCTCTTT.

This clonotype was counted at least ten times. The rearrangement uses TRBV28 and TRBJ2-7; tentatively, D is TRBD1 or TRBD2 (5 bases each). The germline gives CDR1 MDHEN, CDR2 SYDVKM. This CDR3 is built from 16 residues. V was trimmed by 3 bases and J by 1 base, leaving 16 bases between them. Here the CDR3 reads CASSFSWDRLSYEQYF. The DNA of the CDR3 is TGTGCCAGCAGTTTCTCTTGGGACCGGCTGTCCTACGAGCAGTACTTC.

The table lists this clonotype with a few counts. V and J are TRBV14 and TRBJ2-3, with 9 nucleotides matching TRBD2. This CDR3 is built from 18 residues. Germline V CDR1 and CDR2: SGHDN, FVKESK. Trimming removed 1 base from V and 3 bases from J; junction bases left unmatched: 11. The CDR3 region has the DNA TGTGCCAGCAGCCAAGCTGCTCGGCTAGCGGGGATTACAGATACGCAGTATTTT. The encoded protein is CASSQAARLAGITDTQYF.

This clonotype was observed many times. This chain joins TRBV18 and TRBJ2-7; D is perhaps TRBD1 (6 bases). The germline V gene encodes CDR1 KGHSH and CDR2 LQKENI. Deletions cut 8 bases from V and 4 bases from J, with 15 bases between. The CDR3 has 13 residues. CDR3 protein: CASAQGIGYEQYF. CDR3 DNA sequence: TGTGCCAGCGCCCAGGGGATCGGATACGAGCAGTACTTC.

This clonotype was detected ten times or more. This chain links TRBV7-9 with TRBJ1-2, with TRBD1 identical over 9 bases. The CDR3 is 15 residues long. The junction had 11 bases not matched to a gene; V was cut back by 4 bases and J by 8 bases. The germline V gene encodes CDR1 SEHNR and CDR2 FQNEAQ (reference sequence). DNA for the CDR3: TGTGCCAGCAGCTCAATTACCGGGACAGGGAGCGGCTACACCTTC. It codes for CASSSITGTGSGYTF.

This clonotype was seen at least ten times. The chain uses TRBV7-9 and TRBJ2-3; 8 bases fit TRBD1. The germline gives CDR1 SEHNR, CDR2 FQNEAQ (reference sequence). The junction had 7 bases not matched to a gene; V was cut back by 7 bases and J by 4 bases. CDR3 size: 14 residues. CDR3 residues: CASIRDRFPDTQYF. CDR3 nucleotides: TGTGCCAGCATCCGGGACAGGTTCCCAGATACGCAGTATTTT.

This clonotype came up a few times. The chain joins TRBV9 to TRBJ2-1, with a possible D match to TRBD1 (6 bases). The CDR3 is made up of 14 amino acids. The V end lost 4 bases, the J end lost 4 bases, and 12 bases lay between the germline ends. Germline values: CDR1 SGDLS, CDR2 YYNGEE. The CDR3 nucleotides read TGTGCCAGCAGCCCTGGACAGAGATACAATGAGCAGTTCTTC. Translated, it gives CASSPGQRYNEQFF.

At least ten counts were recorded for this clonotype. The V gene is TRBV27, the J gene TRBJ2-2; perhaps TRBD1 as D (5 bases). The V end was cut by 7 bases, the J end by 4 bases, with 16 bases between. This CDR3 is built from 15 residues. Germline V CDR1 and CDR2: MNHEY, SMNVEV (reference sequence). The CDR3 region has the DNA TGTGCCAGCAAAGTGGACCTCAGGGCCACCGGGGAGCTGTTTTTT. Translating it yields CASKVDLRATGELFF.

The V gene is TRBV11-2, the J gene TRBJ2-3, with TRBD1 matching over 11 bases. The CDR3 spans 16 residues. From germline, CDR1 is SGHAT and CDR2 FQNNGV. V gave up 1 base and J gave up 3 bases; unmatched junction bases: 3. This CDR3 is CASSLAGTGGTDTQYF. The CDR3 coding sequence is TGTGCCAGCAGCTTAGCCGGGACAGGGGGTACAGATACGCAGTATTTT.

In its sample, this clonotype was seen many times. This chain connects TRBV11-2 to TRBJ2-2, with 7 bases matching TRBD1. V was pared by 5 bases and J by 7 bases, with 7 bases of the junction left unmatched. Germline lookup yields CDR1 SGHAT and CDR2 FQNNGV. The CDR3 is 14 residues long. CDR3 sequence (DNA): TGTGCCAGCAGCAGGGGACAGCCCATCGGGGAGCTGTTTTTT. This codes for CASSRGQPIGELFF.

This clonotype was seen ten or more times. This chain links TRBV10-2 with TRBJ1-2, with D possibly being TRBD1 (5 bases). V lost 0 bases and J lost 5, with 10 bases in between. This CDR3 contains 14 residues. Germline-derived CDR1 and CDR2 are WSHSY and SAAADI. The CDR3 sequence: CASSESTGDYGYTF. In nucleotides, the CDR3 is TGCGCCAGCAGTGAGTCGACGGGGGATTATGGCTACACCTTC.

This clonotype was recorded many times. No DNA is shown, since the ends of the CDR3 on it are uncertain; the CDR3 is the one TCRdb lists. J is TRBJ2-5 and V is TRBV9; TRBD2 is taken as the D call from the table, unchecked against the DNA. CDR1 and CDR2 (germline): SGDLS, YYNGEE. The length of the CDR3 is 11 amino acids, counting both ends. The CDR3 sequence is CASSVASGTYF.

Many counts were recorded for this clonotype. The V and J genes are TRBV28 and TRBJ2-7; perhaps D is TRBD1 or TRBD2 (5 bases each). Trimming pared 3 bases from V and 5 bases from J, leaving 23 bases between. CDR1 and CDR2 from the germline V gene are MDHEN and SYDVKM. The CDR3 has 17 amino acids. The chain's CDR3 is CASSFPKGTPAPHEQYF. The CDR3 DNA is TGTGCCAGCAGTTTCCCAAAAGGGACCCCTGCTCCCCACGAGCAGTACTTC.